This T cell receptor beta chain was sequenced during a study of T cells in Graves' hyperthyroidism and ophthalmopathy. The V gene's germline CDR1 is SGHAT and CDR2 FQNNGV. The CDR3 contains 18 residues. The V gene end was trimmed by 5 bases and the J gene end by 2 bases; junction bases not matched to a gene: 11. In this sample, this clonotype turned up many times. TCR beta CDR3 region amplification was performed from RNA transcripts. First-round RT-PCR of the TCR CDR3 relied on the HTBI primer set. One entry per CDR3 protein, called by TCRdb with MiXCR from the multiplex PCR reads. The data hold about 400,000 distinct CDR3 sequences, with 15% to 19% observed a single time.

The rearrangement links TRBV11-2 to TRBJ1-4; 10 bases match TRBD1. The clonotype originates from a young woman with Graves' hyperthyroidism. Sequences were obtained from blood. The CDR3 DNA follows: TGTGCCAGCAGCGGGGACAGGGGAAAGGGGATGACTAATGAAAAACTGTTTTTT. Amino acid sequence: CASSGDRGKGMTNEKLFF.